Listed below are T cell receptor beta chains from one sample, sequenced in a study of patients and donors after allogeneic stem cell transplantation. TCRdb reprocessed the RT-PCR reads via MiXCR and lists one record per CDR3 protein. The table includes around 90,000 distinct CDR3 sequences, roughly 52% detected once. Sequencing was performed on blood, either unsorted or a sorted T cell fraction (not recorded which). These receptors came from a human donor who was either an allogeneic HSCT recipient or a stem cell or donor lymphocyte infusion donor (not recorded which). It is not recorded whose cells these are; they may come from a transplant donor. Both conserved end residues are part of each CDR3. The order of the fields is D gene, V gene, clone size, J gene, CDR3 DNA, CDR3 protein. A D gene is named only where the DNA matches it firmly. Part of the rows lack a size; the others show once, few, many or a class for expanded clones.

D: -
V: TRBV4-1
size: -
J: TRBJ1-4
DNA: TGCGCCAGCAGCCAACCCCTGGACGGCTTAATTGAAAAACTGTTTTTT
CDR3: CASSQPLDGLIEKLFF

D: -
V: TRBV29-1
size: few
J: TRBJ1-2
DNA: TGCAGCGTTGCCGACTTTAACTATGGCTACACCTTC
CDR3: CSVADFNYGYTF

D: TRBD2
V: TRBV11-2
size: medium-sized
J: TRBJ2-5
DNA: TGTGCCAGCAGCTTGTTTGGCGGGAGGGGCGAGACCCAGTACTTC
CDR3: CASSLFGGRGETQYF

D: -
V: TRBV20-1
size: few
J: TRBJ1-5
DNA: TGCAGTGCTAGAGAGGGACGGGGACGCAATCAGCCCCAGCATTTT
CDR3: CSAREGRGRNQPQHF

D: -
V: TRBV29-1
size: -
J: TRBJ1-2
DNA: TGCAGCGCGACCAGGGGCCCGTATGGCTACACCTTC
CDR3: CSATRGPYGYTF

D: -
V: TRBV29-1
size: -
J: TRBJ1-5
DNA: TGCAGCGCCCGGCGCGAGGGCCAGCCCCAGCATTTT
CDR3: CSARREGQPQHF

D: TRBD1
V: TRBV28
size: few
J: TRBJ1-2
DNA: TGTGCCAGCAGCTCCCGACAGGGAAGAGACTATGGCTACACCTTC
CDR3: CASSSRQGRDYGYTF

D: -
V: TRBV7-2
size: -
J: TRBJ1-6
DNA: TGTGCCAGCAGTCAGAGGGGGGGATTGGGACCCCTCCACTTT
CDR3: CASSQRGGLGPLHF

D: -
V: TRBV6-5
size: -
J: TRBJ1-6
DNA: TGTGCCAGCAGTTTGGAGTTTAGCTCCTATAATTCACCCCTCCACTTT
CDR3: CASSLEFSSYNSPLHF

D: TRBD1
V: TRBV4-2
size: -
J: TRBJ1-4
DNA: TGTGCCAGCAGCCATCAGCAGGGGGCGACGGAAAAACTGTTTTTT
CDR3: CASSHQQGATEKLFF

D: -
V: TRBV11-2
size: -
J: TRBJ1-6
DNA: TGTGCCAGCAGCTTAAATGGAGCGGGGTGGATGCATTCACCCCTCCACTTT
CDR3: CASSLNGAGWMHSPLHF

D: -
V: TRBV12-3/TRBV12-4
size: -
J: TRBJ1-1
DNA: TGTGCCAGCGGGTTTCAGGGAGCCAGGTCTTTCTTT
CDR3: CASGFQGARSFF

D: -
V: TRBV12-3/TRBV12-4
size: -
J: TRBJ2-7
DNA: TGTGCCAGCAGCCTAAGGCCCGTCTACGAGCAGTACTTC
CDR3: CASSLRPVYEQYF

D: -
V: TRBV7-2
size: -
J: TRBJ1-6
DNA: TGTGCCAGCAGTACAGACCCAGGAGGCTCCTATAATTCACCCCTCCACTTT
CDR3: CASSTDPGGSYNSPLHF

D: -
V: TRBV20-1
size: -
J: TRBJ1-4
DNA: TGCAGTGCCTATCACCTTTGGGGATCGACTAATGAAAAACTGTTTTTT
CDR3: CSAYHLWGSTNEKLFF

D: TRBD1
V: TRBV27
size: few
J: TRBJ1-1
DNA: TGTGCCAGCAGTACCCGACAGGGACGACCCTTGGGCACTGAAGCTTTCTTT
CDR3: CASSTRQGRPLGTEAFF

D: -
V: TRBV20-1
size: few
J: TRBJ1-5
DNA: TGCAGTGCTAGGGGCCAGTTGGGCAATCAGCCCCAGCATTTT
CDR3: CSARGQLGNQPQHF

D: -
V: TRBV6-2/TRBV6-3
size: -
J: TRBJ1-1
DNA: TGTGCCAGCAGATACAGACAGGTTTTGAACACTGAAGCTTTCTTT
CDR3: CASRYRQVLNTEAFF

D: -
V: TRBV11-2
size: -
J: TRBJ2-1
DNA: TGTGCCAGCAGCTTACAGGGGATTTACAATGAGCAGTTCTTC
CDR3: CASSLQGIYNEQFF

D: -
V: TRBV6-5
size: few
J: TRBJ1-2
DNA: TGTGCCAGCAGTTACTCTGCGGCTAACTATGGCTACACCTTC
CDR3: CASSYSAANYGYTF

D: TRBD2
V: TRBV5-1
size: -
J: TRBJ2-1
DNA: TGCGCCAGCAGCTTCCCTACCAATACCGGGACTAGCAGGGTGAATGAGCAGTTCTTC
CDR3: CASSFPTNTGTSRVNEQFF

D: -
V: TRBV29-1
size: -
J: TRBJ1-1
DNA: TGCAGCGGCCGCCGGGAAGGGACTTATGAAGCTTTCTTT
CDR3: CSGRREGTYEAFF

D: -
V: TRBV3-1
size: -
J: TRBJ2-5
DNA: TGTGCCAGCAGCCAAGTGTATACCCCGGGAGAGACCCAGTACTTC
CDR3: CASSQVYTPGETQYF

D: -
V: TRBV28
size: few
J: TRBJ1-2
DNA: TGTGCCAGCAGTGAAGGGGACCTTAACTATGGCTACACCTTC
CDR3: CASSEGDLNYGYTF

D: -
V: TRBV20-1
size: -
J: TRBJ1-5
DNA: TGCAGTGCTAGAGACAGGGTTTATAGCAATCAGCCCCAGCATTTT
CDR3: CSARDRVYSNQPQHF

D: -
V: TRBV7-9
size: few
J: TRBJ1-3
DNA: TGTGCCAGCAGCTTTCGTCACAACTACACCATATATTTT
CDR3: CASSFRHNYTIYF

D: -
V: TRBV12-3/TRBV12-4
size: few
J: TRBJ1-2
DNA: TGTGCCAGCAGTTTACCCTCCATTCGAGCACCAGCTAACTATGGCTACACCTTC
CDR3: CASSLPSIRAPANYGYTF

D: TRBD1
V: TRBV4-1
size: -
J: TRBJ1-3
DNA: TGCGCCAGCAGCCAAGATAGGGGACAGAATACTCTCCGCTCTGGAAACACCATATATTTT
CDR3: CASSQDRGQNTLRSGNTIYF

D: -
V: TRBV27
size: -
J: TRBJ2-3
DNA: TGTGCCAGCAGTTTATCGAGAACAGCAGCTAGCACAGATACGCAGTATTTT
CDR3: CASSLSRTAASTDTQYF

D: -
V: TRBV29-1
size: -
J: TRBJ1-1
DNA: TGCAGCGTTGAAGTCGGGGGCAGCACTGAAGCTTTCTTT
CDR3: CSVEVGGSTEAFF

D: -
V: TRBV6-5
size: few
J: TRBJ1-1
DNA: TGTGCCAGCGGGCCCAGCTTGGCTTTCTTT
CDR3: CASGPSLAFF

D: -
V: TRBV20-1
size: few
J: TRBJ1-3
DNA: TGCAGTGCTAGAGTAGGGGCAGGGGCTGGAAACACCATATATTTT
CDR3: CSARVGAGAGNTIYF

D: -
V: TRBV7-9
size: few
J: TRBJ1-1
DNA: TGTGCCAGCAGCGCCCTGACAGGGAACACTGAAGCTTTCTTT
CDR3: CASSALTGNTEAFF

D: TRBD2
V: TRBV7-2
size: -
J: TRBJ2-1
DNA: TGTGCCAGCAGCTTAGCGGGAGGGCACAATGAGCAGTTCTTC
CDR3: CASSLAGGHNEQFF

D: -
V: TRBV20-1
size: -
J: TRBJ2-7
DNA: TGCAGCGGCACCGGACAGTATAGCTCCTACGAGCAGTACTTC
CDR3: CSGTGQYSSYEQYF

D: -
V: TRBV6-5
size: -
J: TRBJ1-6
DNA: TGTGCCAGCAGTCCCAGGGGTCTCTCTAATAATTCACCCCTCCACTTT
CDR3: CASSPRGLSNNSPLHF

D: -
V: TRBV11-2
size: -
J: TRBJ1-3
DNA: TGTGCCAGCAGCCGCCCCCGGGGGGAGTCTGGAAACACCATATATTTT
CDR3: CASSRPRGESGNTIYF